This T cell receptor beta chain was sequenced during a study of vaccination and CD4 T cells after COVID-19. Study information: Cultures designated as controls were supplied with a CEFX pool, an HIV-1 Nef pool, or no peptide.

CDR1 and CDR2 from the germline V gene are MNHNS and SASEGT. V was shortened by 6 bases and J by 9 bases, with 15 bases between the two germline ends. CDR3 length: 13 amino acids. As to treatment: roughly nine-day PBMC culture with coronavirus spike peptide pools or control peptides (ViraFEST assay). Pre-COVID-19 pandemic sampling (2011-2018) yielded the unexposed donor's CD4+ T cells. The Oncomine TCR Beta short-read assay sequenced DNA from cultured CD4+ T cells. The template was genomic DNA from cultured CD4+ T cells. TCRdb called the PCR reads again in MiXCR, with one record for every CDR3 protein. The table records about 10,000 distinct CDR3 sequences, about 32% of them present only once. Points on this clonotype: The antigen is undetermined.

This receptor was obtained from a human donor in good health. Material for sequencing was CD4+ T cells from blood, cultured in vitro. The chain couples TRBV6-1 to TRBJ2-1, with a possible D match to TRBD2 (6 bases). In DNA form, the CDR3 reads TGTGCCAGCAGCCCGCTTGGGACTGGTGAGCAGTTCTTC. Amino acid sequence: CASSPLGTGEQFF.